Shown below are 25 T cell receptor beta chains from a single sample sequenced in a study of blood T cell repertoires in COVID-19. TCRdb keeps only in-frame clones here, not all; method: immunoSEQ multiplex PCR. The sample has about 130,000 clones; more than 75% are singletons. The material sequenced was peripheral blood. The receptors were sampled from a human donor in a cohort sampled during active COVID-19.

V and J are TRBV6-5 and TRBJ2-3; D not certain. V was trimmed by 6 bases and J by 0 bases, leaving 7 bases between them. The CDR3 is 13 amino acids. The V gene's germline CDR1 is MNHEY and CDR2 SVGAGI. CDR3 in DNA: TGTGCCAGCAGGGGCGTTAGCACAGATACGCAGTATTTT. Translated, it gives CASRGVSTDTQYF.

This sequence joins TRBV4-1 and TRBJ2-1; 13 bases are shared with TRBD2. The V gene's germline CDR1 is MGHRA and CDR2 YSYEKL. This CDR3 has 19 residues. Trimming took 3 bases from V and 7 from J; bases not matched to a gene: 15. The CDR3 bases are TGCGCCAGCAGCCATGCTAACGCCCCGGGACTAGCGGGACTGAATGAGCAGTTCTTC. This gives the protein CASSHANAPGLAGLNEQFF.

This clone was seen only a few times. Different DNA sequences within this sample yield the same CDR3. The CDR3 nucleotides are TGTGCCAGCAGGGTCGGACAGGGTAGCAATCAGCCCCAGCATTTT. It specifies CASRVGQGSNQPQHF. V gene TRBV27 combines with J gene TRBJ1-5; TRBD1 agrees at 8 bases. The CDR3 is 15 residues long. J gave up 0 bases and V 6 bases, and 4 bases lay outside the gene matches. Germline loops: CDR1 MNHEY, CDR2 SMNVEV (reference sequence).

In its sample, this clone was seen once. This chain connects TRBV7-2 to TRBJ2-5, with D unresolved. V was cut by 2 bases and J by 5 bases, with 9 bases left in between. This CDR3 is 13 amino acids long. Germline CDR1 and CDR2: SGHTA and FQGNSA. The CDR3 bases are TGTGCCAGCAGCTTATCTTTAGTTGAGACCCAGTACTTC. Amino acid sequence: CASSLSLVETQYF.

The chain employs TRBV19 and TRBJ1-2; D perhaps matches TRBD1 (6 bases). Germline assignment: CDR1 LNHDA and CDR2 SQIVND (reference sequence). Trimming took off 8 bases at V and 4 bases at J, with 20 bases between the two ends. There are 15 residues in the CDR3. The DNA for the CDR3 is TGTGCCAGTGCTCCCGGACAGCCATTTCTCTATGGCTACACCTTC. It specifies CASAPGQPFLYGYTF.

The J gene is TRBJ2-1, the V gene TRBV9; TRBD2 aligns across 14 bases. The CDR3 runs to 16 residues. In germline, CDR1 is SGDLS, CDR2 YYNGEE. V trimming: 4 bases; J trimming: 9 bases; junction bases outside the gene matches: 9. This chain's CDR3 is CASSPPGLAGVGEQFF. The CDR3 DNA is TGTGCCAGCAGCCCCCCGGGACTAGCGGGAGTAGGTGAGCAGTTCTTC. The whole variable domain, filled in from reference TRBV9 and TRBJ2-1, reads DSGVTQTPKHLITATGQRVTLRCSPRSGDLSVYWYQQSLDQGLQFLIQYYNGEERAKGNILERFSAQQFPDLHSELNLSSLELGDSALYFCASSPPGLAGVGEQFFGPGTRLTVL.

The CDR3 sequence is CASSEGQGVSYNEQFF. The CDR3, as DNA: TGTGCCAGCAGTGAAGGGCAGGGGGTCTCCTACAATGAGCAGTTCTTC. This chain connects TRBV6-1 to TRBJ2-1; TRBD1 matches at 7 bases. The CDR3 is made up of 16 amino acids. V gave up 1 base and J gave up 0 bases; unmatched junction bases: 3. CDR1 is MNHNS and CDR2 is SASEGT in the germline V gene.

V gene TRBV6-2 or TRBV6-3 combines with J gene TRBJ2-3; 7 bases fit TRBD2. V shed 5 bases and J 0 bases; nucleotides not matched to a gene: 8. The CDR3 is 16 residues long. Germline values: CDR1 MNHEY, CDR2 SVGEGT. The CDR3 bases are TGTGCCAGCAGTGGCCCGAGCGGGACGAGCACAGATACGCAGTATTTT. Translation: CASSGPSGTSTDTQYF.

The chain joins TRBV24-1 to TRBJ2-1; D might be TRBD2 (5 bases). The CDR3 totals 11 residues. CDR1 is KGHDR, CDR2 SFDVKD, per germline. V lost 10 bases and J lost 7, with 10 bases in between. Written as DNA, the CDR3 is TGTGCCACTCGGACGGGGAATGAGCAGTTCTTC. This sequence encodes CATRTGNEQFF.

The gene calls are TRBV9 and TRBJ2-2; 8 bases match TRBD2. Per germline, CDR1 SGDLS and CDR2 YYNGEE. V trimming: 0 bases; J trimming: 7 bases; junction bases outside the gene matches: 8. The CDR3 spans 16 residues. CDR3 loop: CASSVAGGPLGGELFF. The CDR3, as DNA: TGTGCCAGCAGCGTAGCGGGAGGGCCGCTTGGCGGGGAGCTGTTTTTT. Drawing the rest from reference TRBV9 and TRBJ2-2, the complete variable domain is DSGVTQTPKHLITATGQRVTLRCSPRSGDLSVYWYQQSLDQGLQFLIQYYNGEERAKGNILERFSAQQFPDLHSELNLSSLELGDSALYFCASSVAGGPLGGELFFGEGSRLTVL.

This chain joins TRBV10-3 and TRBJ2-7; possibly TRBD1 for D (6 bases). V dropped 4 bases and J dropped 6 bases, with 13 bases sitting between them. Germline assignment: CDR1 ENHRY and CDR2 SYGVKD. The CDR3 totals 13 residues. The DNA for the CDR3 is TGTGCCATCAGTGGACAGGTTAACACCGAGCAGTACTTC. This gives the protein CAISGQVNTEQYF.

This chain uses TRBV24-1 with TRBJ1-2; a possible D gene is TRBD1 (6 bases). Trimming shortened V by 5 bases and J by 3 bases, and 12 bases separated the two germline ends. CDR3 length: 14 residues. CDR1 KGHDR and CDR2 SFDVKD come from the germline V gene. The DNA for the CDR3 is TGTGCCACCAGTGGGCCAAACAGGGACTATGGCTACACCTTC. It codes for CATSGPNRDYGYTF.

V gene TRBV6-2 or TRBV6-3 combines with J gene TRBJ2-7; TRBD2 is a possible D gene (6 bases). The CDR3 contains 17 residues. Looked up from germline, CDR1 is MNHEY and CDR2 is SVGEGT. Trimming shortened V by 5 bases and J by 2 bases, and 22 bases separated the two germline ends. This CDR3 reads CASSHIPSGTAPYEQYF. The CDR3 coding sequence is TGTGCCAGCAGTCACATCCCTTCCGGGACTGCGCCCTACGAGCAGTACTTC.

The CDR3 sequence: CASGGQGAYNEQFF. The CDR3 DNA is TGTGCCTCAGGGGGACAAGGGGCCTACAATGAGCAGTTCTTC. The chain recombines TRBV2 with TRBJ2-1; 7 nucleotides align to TRBD1. V shed 11 bases, J shed 2 bases, and the junction held 9 bases outside the gene matches. The CDR3 is made up of 14 amino acids. Germline values: CDR1 SNHLY, CDR2 FYNNEI.

The gene calls are TRBV7-9 and TRBJ1-4; a weak D match, TRBD1 (5 bases). Trimming stripped 8 bases from V and 0 bases from J, with 16 bases between. The CDR3 covers 16 residues. In germline, CDR1 is SEHNR, CDR2 FQNEAQ (reference sequence). CDR3 in amino acids: CASGWWGDSTNEKLFF. The CDR3 DNA reads TGTGCCAGCGGCTGGTGGGGGGATTCAACTAATGAAAAACTGTTTTTT.

This sequence joins TRBV28 and TRBJ2-3, with a tentative D call TRBD1 (6 bases). From germline, CDR1 is MDHEN and CDR2 SYDVKM. The length of the CDR3 is 19 residues. V lost 7 bases to trimming and J lost 4 bases, with 30 bases between them. The CDR3 reads CASTNPYPQTGSAADTQYF. As DNA, the CDR3 is TGTGCCAGCACCAACCCCTACCCCCAAACAGGGTCGGCTGCAGATACGCAGTATTTT.

This clone was seen a few times. This rearrangement joins TRBV4-3 to TRBJ1-2, with 8 bases that match TRBD1. V trimming: 3 bases; J trimming: 14 bases; junction bases outside the gene matches: 11. CDR3 length: 13 amino acids. The germline CDR1 and CDR2 sequences are LGHNA and YSLEER. CDR3 bases: TGCGCCAGCAGCCAGGACAGGGTTAAGGTGCGGACCTTC. Its translation: CASSQDRVKVRTF.

The chain employs TRBV7-2 and TRBJ2-3; D may be TRBD2 (5 bases). V lost 5 bases and J 5 bases, leaving 17 bases between the germline ends. CDR3 size: 15 residues. Germline CDR1 SGHTA, CDR2 FQGNSA. The CDR3 bases are TGTGCCAGCAGCCCCGGCGGACTTAGTAGAGATACGCAGTATTTT. Encoded protein: CASSPGGLSRDTQYF.

The rearrangement joins TRBV5-1 to TRBJ1-1, with D maybe TRBD1 (5 bases). In germline, CDR1 is SGHRS, CDR2 YFSETQ. V lost 5 bases, J lost 4 bases, and 15 bases lay in between. The CDR3 runs 14 residues. CDR3 in DNA: TGCGCCAGCAGTTATGGAGGGGTTAGCACTGAAGCTTTCTTT. Encoded protein: CASSYGGVSTEAFF.

The V gene is TRBV9, the J gene TRBJ1-3; D perhaps matches TRBD1 (6 bases). V was trimmed by 0 bases and J by 0 bases, leaving 13 bases between them. The CDR3 covers 17 residues. Germline V gene lookup returns CDR1 SGDLS and CDR2 YYNGEE. The CDR3, as DNA: TGTGCCAGCAGCGTAGAGGACAGACTTTACTCTGGAAACACCATATATTTT. Amino acids: CASSVEDRLYSGNTIYF.

The chain uses TRBV28 and TRBJ2-1, with D possibly matching TRBD2 (5 bases). Deletions cut 3 bases from V and 7 bases from J, with 7 bases between. This CDR3 spans 12 amino acids. Germline CDR1 and CDR2: MDHEN and SYDVKM. The CDR3 loop reads CASSFGRNEQFF. CDR3 sequence (DNA): TGTGCCAGCAGTTTTGGGAGAAATGAGCAGTTCTTC.

This clone was seen only once. The rearrangement uses TRBV6-5 and TRBJ1-1; D is uncertain. Germline V gene lookup returns CDR1 MNHEY and CDR2 SVGAGI. V was clipped by 2 bases and J by 0 bases, with 7 bases between them. This CDR3 contains 14 residues. As DNA, the CDR3 is TGTGCCAGCAGTTACGCGTTCATGAACACTGAAGCTTTCTTT. It translates to CASSYAFMNTEAFF.

V is TRBV2 and J is TRBJ2-1; a weak D match, TRBD1 (5 bases). Trimming stripped 4 bases from V and 4 bases from J, with 8 bases between. The CDR3 runs 13 residues. Germline-derived CDR1 and CDR2 are SNHLY and FYNNEI. CDR3 protein: CASSGGEYNEQFF. As DNA, the CDR3 is TGTGCCAGCAGTGGGGGCGAGTACAATGAGCAGTTCTTC.

The chain links TRBV5-1 to TRBJ2-5; D may be TRBD1 (6 bases). Germline V gene data show CDR1 as SGHRS and CDR2 as YFSETQ. The CDR3 covers 14 residues. V lost 1 base, J lost 5 bases, and 12 bases lay in between. The CDR3 loop reads CASSLPGDWETQYF. DNA for the CDR3: TGCGCCAGCAGCTTGCCAGGGGATTGGGAGACCCAGTACTTC.

The chain links TRBV14 to TRBJ2-3; D not certain. CDR1 is SGHDN and CDR2 is FVKESK in the germline V gene. This CDR3 has 12 residues. V was trimmed by 2 bases and J by 5 bases, leaving 5 bases between them. CDR3 protein: CASSQRIDTQYF. The CDR3 nucleotides are TGTGCCAGCAGCCAACGTATAGATACGCAGTATTTT.